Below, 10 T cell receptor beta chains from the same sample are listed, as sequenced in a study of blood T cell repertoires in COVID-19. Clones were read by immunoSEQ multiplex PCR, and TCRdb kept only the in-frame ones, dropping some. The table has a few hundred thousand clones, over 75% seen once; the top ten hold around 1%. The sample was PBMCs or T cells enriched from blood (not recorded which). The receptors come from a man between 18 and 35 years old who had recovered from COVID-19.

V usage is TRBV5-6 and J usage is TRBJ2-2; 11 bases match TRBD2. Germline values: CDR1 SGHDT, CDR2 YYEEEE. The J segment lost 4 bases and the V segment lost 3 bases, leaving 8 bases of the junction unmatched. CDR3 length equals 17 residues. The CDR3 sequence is CASSSLWGTSGTGELFF. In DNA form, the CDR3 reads TGTGCCAGCAGCTCTCTTTGGGGGACTAGCGGCACCGGGGAGCTGTTTTTT.

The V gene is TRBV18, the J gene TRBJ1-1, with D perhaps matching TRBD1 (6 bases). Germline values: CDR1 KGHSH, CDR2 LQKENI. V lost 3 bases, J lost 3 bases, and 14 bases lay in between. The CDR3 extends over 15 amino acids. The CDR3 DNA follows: TGTGCCAGCTCACCTACGGACAGTACCTACACTGAAGCTTTCTTT. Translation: CASSPTDSTYTEAFF. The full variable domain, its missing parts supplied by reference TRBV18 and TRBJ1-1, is NAGVMQNPRHLVRRRGQEARLRCSPMKGHSHVYWYRQLPEEGLKFMVYLQKENIIDESGMPKERFSAEFPKEGPSILRIQQVVRGDSAAYFCASSPTDSTYTEAFFGQGTRLTVV.

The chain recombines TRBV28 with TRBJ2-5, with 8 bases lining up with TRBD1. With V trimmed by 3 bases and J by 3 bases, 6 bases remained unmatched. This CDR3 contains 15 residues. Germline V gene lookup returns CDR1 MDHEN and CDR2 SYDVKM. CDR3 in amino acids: CASSLPGGSEETQYF. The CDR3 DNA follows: TGTGCCAGCAGTTTGCCAGGGGGCTCGGAAGAGACCCAGTACTTC. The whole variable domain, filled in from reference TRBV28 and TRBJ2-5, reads DVKVTQSSRYLVKRTGEKVFLECVQDMDHENMFWYRQDPGLGLRLIYFSYDVKMKEKGDIPEGYSVSREKKERFSLILESASTNQTSMYLCASSLPGGSEETQYFGPGTRLLVL.

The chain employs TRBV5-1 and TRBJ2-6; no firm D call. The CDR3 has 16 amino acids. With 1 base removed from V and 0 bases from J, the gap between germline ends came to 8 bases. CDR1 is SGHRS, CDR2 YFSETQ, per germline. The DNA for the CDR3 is TGCGCCAGCAGCTTGACAGCACACTCTGGGGCCAACGTCCTGACTTTC. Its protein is CASSLTAHSGANVLTF.

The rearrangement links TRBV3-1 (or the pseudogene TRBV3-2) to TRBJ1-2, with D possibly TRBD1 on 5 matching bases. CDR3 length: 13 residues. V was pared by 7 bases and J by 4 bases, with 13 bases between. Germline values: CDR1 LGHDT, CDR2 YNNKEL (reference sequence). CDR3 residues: CASNPGGGYGYTF. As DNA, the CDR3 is TGTGCCAGCAACCCGGGGGGAGGCTATGGCTACACCTTC.

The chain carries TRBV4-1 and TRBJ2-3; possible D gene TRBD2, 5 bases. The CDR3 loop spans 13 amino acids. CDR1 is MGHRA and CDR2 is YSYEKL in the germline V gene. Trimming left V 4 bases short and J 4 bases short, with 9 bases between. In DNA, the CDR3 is TGCGCCAGCAGCCTCCCCGGGGCAGATACGCAGTATTTT. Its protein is CASSLPGADTQYF.

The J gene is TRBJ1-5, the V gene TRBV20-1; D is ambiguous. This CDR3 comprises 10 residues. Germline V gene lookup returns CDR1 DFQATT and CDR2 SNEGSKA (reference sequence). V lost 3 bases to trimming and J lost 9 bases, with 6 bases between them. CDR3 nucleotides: TGCAGTGCTAGTTTGCGGCCCCAGCATTTT. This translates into CSASLRPQHF.

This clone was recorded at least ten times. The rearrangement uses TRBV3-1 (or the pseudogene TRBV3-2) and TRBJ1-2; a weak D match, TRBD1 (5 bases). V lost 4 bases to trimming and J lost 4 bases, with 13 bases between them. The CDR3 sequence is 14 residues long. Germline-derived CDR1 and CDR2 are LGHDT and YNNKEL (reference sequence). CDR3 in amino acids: CASSLTQGSYGYTF. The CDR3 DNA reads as TGTGCCAGCAGCCTTACCCAGGGTAGCTATGGCTACACCTTC.

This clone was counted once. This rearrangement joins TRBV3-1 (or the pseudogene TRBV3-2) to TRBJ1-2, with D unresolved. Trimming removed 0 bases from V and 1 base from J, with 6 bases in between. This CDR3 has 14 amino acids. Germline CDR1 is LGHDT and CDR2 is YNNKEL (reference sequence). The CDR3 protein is CASSQDRVNYGYTF. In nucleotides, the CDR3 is TGTGCCAGCAGCCAAGATCGAGTTAACTATGGCTACACCTTC.

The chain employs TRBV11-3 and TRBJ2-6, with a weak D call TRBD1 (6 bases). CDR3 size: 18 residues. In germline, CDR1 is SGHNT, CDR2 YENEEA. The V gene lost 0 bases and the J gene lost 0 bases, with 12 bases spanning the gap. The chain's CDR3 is CASSLENDRSSGANVLTF. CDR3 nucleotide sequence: TGTGCCAGCAGCTTAGAGAATGACAGGTCCTCTGGGGCCAACGTCCTGACTTTC.